What follows is one T cell receptor beta chain and its context. The record originates from a study of cytotoxic CD8 clonotypes in ibrutinib-treated CLL. Across the study: The study included approximately 12 relapsed/refractory and 15 treatment-naive patients; roughly 17 had IGHV unmutated disease.

Trimming left V 5 bases short and J 4 bases short, with 19 bases between. Germline V CDR1 and CDR2: SEHNR, FQNEAQ (reference sequence). This CDR3 comprises 16 residues. Some clones are missing from TCRdb's copy, which holds only in-frame ones; the method was immunoSEQ multiplex PCR. The sample has 200,000 or so clones; just under 80% are singletons. Specimen: PBMCs, collected after 12 months of ibrutinib treatment. The sequence was collected from a human donor with chronic lymphocytic leukemia. The chain uses TRBV7-9 and TRBJ2-3, with D perhaps given as TRBD1 or TRBD2 (5 bases each). CDR3 loop: CASSLFGAGLADTQYF. The CDR3 DNA follows: TGTGCCAGCAGCCTTTTCGGGGCTGGATTGGCAGATACGCAGTATTTT.